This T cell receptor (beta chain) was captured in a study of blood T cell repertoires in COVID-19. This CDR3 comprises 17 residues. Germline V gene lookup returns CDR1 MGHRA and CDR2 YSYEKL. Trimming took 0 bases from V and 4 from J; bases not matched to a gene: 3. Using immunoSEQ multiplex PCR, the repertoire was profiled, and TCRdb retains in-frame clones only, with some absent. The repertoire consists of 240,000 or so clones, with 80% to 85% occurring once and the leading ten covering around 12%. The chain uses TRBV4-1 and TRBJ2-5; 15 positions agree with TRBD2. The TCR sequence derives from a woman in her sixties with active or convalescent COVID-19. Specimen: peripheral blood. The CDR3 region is CASSQDKGLAGGETQYF. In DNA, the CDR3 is TGCGCCAGCAGCCAAGATAAGGGACTAGCGGGGGGAGAGACCCAGTACTTC.